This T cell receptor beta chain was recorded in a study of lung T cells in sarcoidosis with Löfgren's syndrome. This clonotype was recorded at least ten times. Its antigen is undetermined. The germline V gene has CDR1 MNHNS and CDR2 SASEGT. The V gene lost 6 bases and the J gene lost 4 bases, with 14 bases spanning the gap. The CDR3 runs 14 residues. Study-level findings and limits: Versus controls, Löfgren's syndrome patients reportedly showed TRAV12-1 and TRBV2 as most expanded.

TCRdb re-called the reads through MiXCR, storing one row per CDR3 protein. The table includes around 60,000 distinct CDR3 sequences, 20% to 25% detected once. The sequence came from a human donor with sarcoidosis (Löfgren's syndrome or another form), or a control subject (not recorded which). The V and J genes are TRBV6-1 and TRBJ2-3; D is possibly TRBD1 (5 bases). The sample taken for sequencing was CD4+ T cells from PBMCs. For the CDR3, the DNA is TGTGCCAGCAGACCAGGGTATAGGGCAGATACGCAGTATTTT. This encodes CASRPGYRADTQYF.